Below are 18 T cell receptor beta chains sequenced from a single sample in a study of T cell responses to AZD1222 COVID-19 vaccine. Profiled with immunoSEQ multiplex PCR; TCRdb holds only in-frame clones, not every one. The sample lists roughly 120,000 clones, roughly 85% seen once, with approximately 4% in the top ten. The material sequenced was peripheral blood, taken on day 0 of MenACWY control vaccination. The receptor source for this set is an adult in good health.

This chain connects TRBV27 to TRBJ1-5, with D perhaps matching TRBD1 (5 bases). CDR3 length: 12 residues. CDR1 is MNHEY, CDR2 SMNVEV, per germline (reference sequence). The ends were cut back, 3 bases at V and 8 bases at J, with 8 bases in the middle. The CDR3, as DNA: TGTGCCAGCAGTTTCCGGGGGGAGCCCCAGCATTTT. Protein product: CASSFRGEPQHF.

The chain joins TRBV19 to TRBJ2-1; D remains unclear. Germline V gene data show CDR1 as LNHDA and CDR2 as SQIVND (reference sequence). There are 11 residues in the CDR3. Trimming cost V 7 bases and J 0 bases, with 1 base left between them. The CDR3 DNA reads TGTGCCAGTACCTCCTACAATGAGCAGTTCTTC. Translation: CASTSYNEQFF.

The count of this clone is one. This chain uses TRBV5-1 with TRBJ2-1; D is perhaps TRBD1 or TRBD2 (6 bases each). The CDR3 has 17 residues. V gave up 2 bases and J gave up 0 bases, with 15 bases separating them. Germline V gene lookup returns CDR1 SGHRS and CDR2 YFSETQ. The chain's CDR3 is CASSLGGLPSSYNEQFF. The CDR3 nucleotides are TGCGCCAGCAGCTTAGGGGGGCTTCCTAGCTCCTACAATGAGCAGTTCTTC.

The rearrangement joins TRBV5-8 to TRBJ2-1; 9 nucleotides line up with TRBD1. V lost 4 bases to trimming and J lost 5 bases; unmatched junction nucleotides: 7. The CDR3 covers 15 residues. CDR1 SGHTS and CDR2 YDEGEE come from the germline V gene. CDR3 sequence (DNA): TGTGCCAGCAGCCCCGGGACAGGGAACGACAATGAGCAGTTCTTC. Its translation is CASSPGTGNDNEQFF.

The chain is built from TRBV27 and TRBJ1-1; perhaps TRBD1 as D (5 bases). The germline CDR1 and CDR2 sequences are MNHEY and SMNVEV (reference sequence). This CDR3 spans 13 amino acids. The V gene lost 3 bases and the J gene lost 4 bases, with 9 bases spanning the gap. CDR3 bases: TGTGCCAGCAGTTTGGGGGGTTCCACTGAAGCTTTCTTT. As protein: CASSLGGSTEAFF.

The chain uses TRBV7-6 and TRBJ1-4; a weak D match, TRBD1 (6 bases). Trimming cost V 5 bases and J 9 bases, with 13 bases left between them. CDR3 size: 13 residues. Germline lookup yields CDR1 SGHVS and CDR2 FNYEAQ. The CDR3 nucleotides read TGTGCCAGCAGCGGCCACAGGGAGAAAAAACTGTTTTTT. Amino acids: CASSGHREKKLFF. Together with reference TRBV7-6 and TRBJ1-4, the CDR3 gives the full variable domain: GAGVSQSPRYKVTKRGQDVALRCDPISGHVSLYWYRQALGQGPEFLTYFNYEAQQDKSGLPNDRFSAERPEGSISTLTIQRTEQRDSAMYRCASSGHREKKLFFGSGTQLSVL.

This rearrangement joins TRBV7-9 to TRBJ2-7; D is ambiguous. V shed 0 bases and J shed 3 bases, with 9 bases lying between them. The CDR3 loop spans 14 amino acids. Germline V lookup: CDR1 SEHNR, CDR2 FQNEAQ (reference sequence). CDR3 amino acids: CASSLATDGYEQYF. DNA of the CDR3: TGTGCCAGCAGCTTAGCTACGGACGGCTACGAGCAGTACTTC.

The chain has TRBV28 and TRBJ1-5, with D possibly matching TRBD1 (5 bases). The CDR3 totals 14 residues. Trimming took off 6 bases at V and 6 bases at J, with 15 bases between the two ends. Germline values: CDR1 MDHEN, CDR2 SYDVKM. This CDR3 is CASRGGGTTQPQHF. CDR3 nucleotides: TGTGCCAGCAGGGGGGGAGGGACCACTCAGCCCCAGCATTTT.

The CDR3 here is CSFTSTVSYYNEQFF. CDR3 nucleotides: TGCAGCTTTACCTCGACAGTCTCCTACTACAATGAGCAGTTCTTC. The chain has TRBV29-1 and TRBJ2-1, with D tentatively TRBD1 (5 bases). Germline lookup yields CDR1 SQVTM and CDR2 ANQGSEA. The ends were cut back, 8 bases at V and 3 bases at J, with 20 bases in the middle. The CDR3 runs 15 residues.

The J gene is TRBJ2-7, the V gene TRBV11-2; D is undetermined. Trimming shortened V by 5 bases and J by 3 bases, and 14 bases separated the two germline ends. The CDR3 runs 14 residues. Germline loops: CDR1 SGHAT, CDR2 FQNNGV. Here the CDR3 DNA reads TGTGCCAGCAGCAATACGATATCCGTCTACGAGCAGTACTTC. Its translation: CASSNTISVYEQYF.

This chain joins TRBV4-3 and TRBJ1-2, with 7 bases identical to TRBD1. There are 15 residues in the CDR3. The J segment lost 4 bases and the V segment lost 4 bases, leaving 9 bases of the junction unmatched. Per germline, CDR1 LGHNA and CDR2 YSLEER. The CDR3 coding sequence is TGCGCCAGCAGCCCCCAGTTGACAGGGATCTATGGCTACACCTTC. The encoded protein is CASSPQLTGIYGYTF.

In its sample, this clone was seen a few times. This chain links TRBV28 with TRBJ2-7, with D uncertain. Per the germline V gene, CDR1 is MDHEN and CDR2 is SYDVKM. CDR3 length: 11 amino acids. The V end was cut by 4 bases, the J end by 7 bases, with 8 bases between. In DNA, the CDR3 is TGTGCCAGCAGTTCGACGTGGGAGCAGTACTTC. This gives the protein CASSSTWEQYF.

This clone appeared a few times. The CDR3 loop reads CASSQRGGGVNTEAFF. CDR3 sequence (DNA): TGTGCCAGCAGCCAGCGGGGCGGGGGGGTGAACACTGAAGCTTTCTTT. J is TRBJ1-1 and V is TRBV4-2, with a weak D call TRBD1 (5 bases). This CDR3 contains 16 residues. The germline V gene has CDR1 LGHNA and CDR2 YNFKEQ. The V gene lost 3 bases and the J gene lost 0 bases, with 14 bases spanning the gap.

The CDR3 nucleotides read TGTGCCAGCAGCCAAGATTCATCAAGGGGGCGGCGGCCCCAGCATTTT. Translated, it gives CASSQDSSRGRRPQHF. V usage is TRBV3-1 (or the pseudogene TRBV3-2) and J usage is TRBJ1-5, with 7 bases that match TRBD1. V was pared by 0 bases and J by 9 bases, with 11 bases of the junction left unmatched. The CDR3 is made up of 16 amino acids. Germline V lookup: CDR1 LGHDT, CDR2 YNNKEL (reference sequence).

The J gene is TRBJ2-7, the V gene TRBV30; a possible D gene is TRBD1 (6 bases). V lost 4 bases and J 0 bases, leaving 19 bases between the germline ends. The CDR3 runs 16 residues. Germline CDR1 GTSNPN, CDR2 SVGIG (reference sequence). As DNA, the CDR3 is TGTGCCTGGACAGGGGATAAAGGATTAAGCTCCTACGAGCAGTACTTC. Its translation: CAWTGDKGLSSYEQYF. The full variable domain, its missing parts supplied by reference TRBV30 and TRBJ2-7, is SQTIHQWPATLVQPVGSPLSLECTVEGTSNPNLYWYRQAAGRGLQLLFYSVGIGQISSEVPQNLSASRPQDRQFILSSKKLLLSDSGFYLCAWTGDKGLSSYEQYFGPGTRLTVT.

The CDR3 region is CASSQDLLAGDTQYF. DNA of the CDR3: TGCGCCAGCAGCCAAGATCTGCTAGCGGGGGATACGCAGTATTTT. V and J are TRBV4-1 and TRBJ2-3, with TRBD2 matching 9 bases. Losses at the gene ends were 0 bases for V and 6 bases for J; bases not matched to a gene: 4. The V gene's germline CDR1 is MGHRA and CDR2 YSYEKL. There are 15 residues in the CDR3.

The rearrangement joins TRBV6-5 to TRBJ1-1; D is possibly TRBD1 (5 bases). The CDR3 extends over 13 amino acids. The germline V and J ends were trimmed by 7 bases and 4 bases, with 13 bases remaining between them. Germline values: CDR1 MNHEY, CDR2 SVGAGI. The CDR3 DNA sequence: TGTGCCAGCACCCCAGACAGTTTCACTGAAGCTTTCTTT. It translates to CASTPDSFTEAFF.

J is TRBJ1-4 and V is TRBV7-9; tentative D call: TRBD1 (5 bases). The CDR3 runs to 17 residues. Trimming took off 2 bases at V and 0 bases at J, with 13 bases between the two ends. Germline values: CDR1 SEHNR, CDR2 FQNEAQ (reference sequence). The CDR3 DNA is TGTGCCAGCAGCTTATACGGGACCTCTGCAACTAATGAAAAACTGTTTTTT. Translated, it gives CASSLYGTSATNEKLFF.